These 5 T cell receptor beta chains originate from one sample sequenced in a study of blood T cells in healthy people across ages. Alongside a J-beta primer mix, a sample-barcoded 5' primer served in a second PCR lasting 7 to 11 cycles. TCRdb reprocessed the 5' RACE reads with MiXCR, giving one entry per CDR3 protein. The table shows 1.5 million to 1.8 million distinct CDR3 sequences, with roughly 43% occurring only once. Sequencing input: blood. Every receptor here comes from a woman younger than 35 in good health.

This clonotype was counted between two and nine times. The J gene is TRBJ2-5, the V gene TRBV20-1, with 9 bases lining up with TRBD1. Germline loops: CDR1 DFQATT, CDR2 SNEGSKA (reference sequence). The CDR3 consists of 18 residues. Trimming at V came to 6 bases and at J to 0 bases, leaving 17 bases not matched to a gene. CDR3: CSAETRDRESEYQETQYF. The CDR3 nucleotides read TGCAGTGCAGAGACGCGGGACAGGGAATCTGAGTACCAAGAGACCCAGTACTTC.

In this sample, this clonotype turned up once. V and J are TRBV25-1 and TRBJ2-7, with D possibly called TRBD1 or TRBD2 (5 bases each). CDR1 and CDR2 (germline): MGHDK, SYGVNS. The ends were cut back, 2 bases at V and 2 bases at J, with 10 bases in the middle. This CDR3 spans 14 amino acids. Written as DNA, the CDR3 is TGTGCCAGCAGTGAAGCCGGGGCGCCCTACGAGCAGTACTTC. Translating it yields CASSEAGAPYEQYF.

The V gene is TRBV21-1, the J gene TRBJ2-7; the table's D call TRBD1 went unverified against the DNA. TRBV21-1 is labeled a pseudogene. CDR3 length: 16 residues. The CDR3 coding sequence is TGTGCCAGCAGCCCGGACCCGGACAGACACACCTACGAGCAGTACTTC. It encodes CASSPDPDRHTYEQYF.

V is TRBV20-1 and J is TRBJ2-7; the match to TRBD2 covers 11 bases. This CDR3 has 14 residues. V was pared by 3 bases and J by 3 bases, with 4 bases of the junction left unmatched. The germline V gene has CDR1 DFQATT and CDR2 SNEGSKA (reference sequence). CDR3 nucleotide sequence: TGCAGTGCTAGTGAGGGACTAGCGGTCTACGAGCAGTACTTC. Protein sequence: CSASEGLAVYEQYF.

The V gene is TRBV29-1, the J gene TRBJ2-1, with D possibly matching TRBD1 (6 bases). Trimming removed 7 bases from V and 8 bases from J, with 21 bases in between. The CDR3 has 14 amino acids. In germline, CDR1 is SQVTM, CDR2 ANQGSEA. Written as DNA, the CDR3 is TGCAGCGCTGCGCGCCGACAGGAAAGGGATGAGCAGTTCTTC. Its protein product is CSAARRQERDEQFF.